Below, 2 T cell receptor beta chains from the same sample are listed, as sequenced in a study of blood T cell repertoires in COVID-19. The data were produced by immunoSEQ multiplex PCR, yet TCRdb's version contains in-frame clones alone and is incomplete. The sample shows around 380,000 clones, 70% to 85% of them seen only once. The sequencing sample was made of peripheral blood. Every receptor here comes from a human donor with acute or convalescent COVID-19. The donor label of this sample is uncertain.

V gene TRBV2 combines with J gene TRBJ1-4; D is undetermined. The germline gives CDR1 SNHLY, CDR2 FYNNEI. The CDR3 is 14 residues long. V lost 1 base and J lost 8, with 11 bases in between. The CDR3 protein is CASSEVRSGEKLFF. The CDR3 DNA follows: TGTGCCAGCAGTGAAGTCCGGTCGGGGGAAAAACTGTTTTTT. The entire variable domain, with the rest obtained from reference TRBV2 and TRBJ1-4, is as follows: EPEVTQTPSHQVTQMGQEVILRCVPISNHLYFYWYRQILGQKVEFLVSFYNNEISEKSEIFDDQFSVERPDGSNFTLKIRSTKLEDSAMYFCASSEVRSGEKLFFGSGTQLSVL.

Written as DNA, the CDR3 is TGTGCCAGCAAGAGCGGGAGGGCCACCGATACGCAGTATTTT. Amino acid sequence: CASKSGRATDTQYF. The V call is TRBV2, the J call TRBJ2-3, with 10 bases aligning to TRBD2. The CDR3 length is 14 residues. CDR1 and CDR2 from the germline V gene are SNHLY and FYNNEI. Unmatched junction bases numbered 7, after V lost 7 bases and J lost 6 bases.